This is a list of T cell receptor beta chains from one sample in a study of shared T cell receptors in the human thymus. Some clones are missing from TCRdb's copy, which holds only in-frame ones; the method was immunoSEQ multiplex PCR. The repertoire has 700,000 to 750,000 clones, approximately 83% of them found once; the top ten carry more than 0.008%. This sample also belongs to another study, concerning human thymus T cells.

The sequenced sample was thymocytes. These receptors originate from a girl under three years old with a congenital heart defect. The CDR3 runs from the conserved cysteine through the conserved F or W. The D gene is left open where the match is weak. The size of a clone is reported for some rows only, either as once, few or many, or as a class for expanded clones.

d_call	v_call	clone_size	j_call	cdr3_aa	cdr3_nt
.	TRBV5-5	.	TRBJ2-7	CASSLGGEQYF	TGTGCCAGCAGCTTAGGCGGCGAGCAGTACTTC
TRBD1	TRBV6-1	once	TRBJ1-1	CAIQGEGTEAFF	TGTGCCATACAGGGGGAGGGCACTGAAGCTTTCTTT
TRBD1	TRBV7-2	.	TRBJ2-2	CASSWDRGTGELFF	TGTGCCAGCAGCTGGGACAGGGGGACCGGGGAGCTGTTTTTT
.	TRBV27	.	TRBJ1-5	CASSLRGAVGNQPQHF	TGTGCCAGCAGTTTAAGGGGCGCAGTAGGCAATCAGCCCCAGCATTTT
TRBD1	TRBV10-3	.	TRBJ2-7	CAISDPRTGESGEQYF	TGTGCCATCAGTGACCCTCGGACAGGGGAGTCTGGGGAGCAGTACTTC
TRBD2	TRBV15	.	TRBJ2-5	CATSRVLAGGQDRLYGETQYF	TGTGCCACCAGCAGAGTCCTAGCGGGGGGCCAGGACCGGCTTTATGGAGAGACCCAGTACTTC
.	TRBV14	.	TRBJ1-2	CASSQDTETGLSLGYTF	TGTGCCAGCAGCCAAGATACAGAGACAGGCCTCTCCCTGGGCTACACCTTC
TRBD1	TRBV27	.	TRBJ2-5	CASSPFARRQGAWETQYF	TGTGCCAGCAGCCCCTTTGCCAGGAGGCAGGGGGCTTGGGAGACCCAGTACTTC
.	TRBV5-5	.	TRBJ2-2	CASSLIVSHTGELFF	TGTGCCAGCAGCTTGATTGTCAGTCACACCGGGGAGCTGTTTTTT
.	TRBV6-1	.	TRBJ1-4	CASSGRGTNEKLFF	TGTGCCAGCAGTGGTAGGGGGACTAATGAAAAACTGTTTTTT
.	TRBV19	.	TRBJ1-5	CASSPSRTVFGPIHFNQPQHF	TGTGCCAGTAGTCCAAGTAGGACAGTTTTCGGGCCAATCCACTTTAATCAGCCCCAGCATTTT
TRBD2	TRBV15	.	TRBJ2-1	CATSRVWASGAATCYNEQFF	TGTGCCACCAGCAGAGTTTGGGCTAGCGGGGCCGCAACCTGTTACAATGAGCAGTTCTTC
.	TRBV9	.	TRBJ1-5	CASSPRQVSQPQHF	TGTGCCAGCAGCCCCCGACAGGTATCGCAGCCCCAGCATTTT
TRBD1	TRBV7-3	.	TRBJ1-2	CASSLYVGQGNGYTF	TGTGCCAGCAGCTTATATGTCGGACAGGGGAATGGCTACACCTTC
TRBD1	TRBV10-1	.	TRBJ1-1	CASSRRGRTEAFF	TGCGCCAGCAGCCGAAGGGGGCGCACTGAAGCTTTCTTT
.	TRBV19	.	TRBJ1-2	CASSILITRGYTF	TGTGCCAGTAGTATCCTCATCACGCGGGGCTACACCTTC
.	TRBV10-3	once	TRBJ2-7	CAISDPGNEQYF	TGTGCCATCAGTGATCCAGGGAACGAGCAGTACTTC
.	TRBV28	.	TRBJ1-2	CASISRLYGYTF	TGTGCCAGCATATCGCGTCTCTATGGCTACACCTTC
TRBD1	TRBV4-1	.	TRBJ1-1	CASSQVDRGSPEAFF	TGCGCCAGCAGCCAGGTCGACAGGGGATCGCCAGAAGCTTTCTTT
TRBD1	TRBV25-1	.	TRBJ1-4	CASSLPLRGTNEKLFF	TGTGCCAGCAGTCTTCCTCTCAGGGGGACCAATGAAAAACTGTTTTTT
TRBD1	TRBV5-1	once	TRBJ2-7	CASSNPVGLGQGPSYEQYF	TGCGCCAGCAGCAACCCGGTGGGGTTGGGACAGGGTCCCTCCTACGAGCAGTACTTC
TRBD1	TRBV5-1	.	TRBJ1-5	CASSLEGDRPQHF	TGCGCCAGCAGCTTGGAAGGGGACAGGCCCCAGCATTTT
.	TRBV6-5	.	TRBJ1-2	CASSPRHYGYTF	TGTGCCAGCAGCCCCAGGCATTATGGCTACACCTTC
TRBD1	TRBV10-3	.	TRBJ2-7	CAISDPGQKPYEQYF	TGTGCCATCAGTGACCCGGGACAGAAGCCTTACGAGCAGTACTTC
TRBD1	TRBV5-1	.	TRBJ1-5	CASSAGQGKNQPQHF	TGCGCCAGCAGCGCCGGACAGGGTAAGAATCAGCCCCAGCATTTT
.	TRBV6-6	.	TRBJ1-5	CASRGGLQPQHF	TGTGCCAGCAGAGGGGGTTTACAGCCCCAGCATTTT
.	TRBV9	.	TRBJ1-5	CASGSGTQNQPQHF	TGTGCCAGCGGAAGCGGGACACAGAATCAGCCCCAGCATTTT
.	TRBV11-2	.	TRBJ1-1	CASSYRTERNTEAFF	TGTGCCAGCAGCTACAGGACAGAGAGGAACACTGAAGCTTTCTTT
TRBD2	TRBV19	once	TRBJ2-5	CASSRRLAGGKETQYF	TGTGCCAGTAGTAGGAGGTTAGCGGGGGGGAAAGAGACCCAGTACTTC
.	TRBV5-4	.	TRBJ1-6	CASSLQGYNSPLHF	TGTGCCAGCAGCTTGCAGGGATATAATTCACCCCTCCACTTT
.	TRBV14	.	TRBJ1-2	CASSHGGTNPDGYTF	TGTGCCAGCAGCCACGGGGGAACAAACCCCGACGGCTACACCTTC
.	TRBV5-6	once	TRBJ1-1	CASSLAFLRGTTEAFF	TGTGCCAGCAGCTTGGCCTTCCTCCGGGGGACCACTGAAGCTTTCTTT
.	TRBV6-4	.	TRBJ1-1	CASSVARETEAFF	TGTGCCAGCAGTGTAGCCCGTGAAACTGAAGCTTTCTTT
.	TRBV14	.	TRBJ1-6	CASSQAASGSSPLHF	TGTGCCAGCAGCCAAGCAGCCTCGGGGAGTTCACCCCTCCACTTT
.	TRBV28	few	TRBJ2-2	CASSPGLLGGRSGELFF	TGTGCCAGCAGTCCGGGTTTATTGGGAGGCCGATCCGGGGAGCTGTTTTTT
.	TRBV7-6	once	TRBJ2-1	CASSPQGISYNEQFF	TGTGCCAGCAGCCCGCAGGGGATATCCTACAATGAGCAGTTCTTC
TRBD1	TRBV29-1	.	TRBJ2-2	CSARDRTTNTGELFF	TGCAGCGCCCGGGACAGAACCACGAACACCGGGGAGCTGTTTTTT
.	TRBV27	.	TRBJ1-2	CASSSLGGLEGYTF	TGTGCCAGCAGTTCCCTCGGGGGGCTGGAGGGCTACACCTTC
TRBD1	TRBV7-9	.	TRBJ1-2	CASSLSGDRGNYGYTF	TGTGCCAGCAGCTTATCTGGGGACAGGGGGAACTATGGCTACACCTTC
.	TRBV4-1	.	TRBJ2-1	CASSQDFSASSYNEQFF	TGCGCCAGCAGCCAAGATTTTAGCGCGAGCTCCTACAATGAGCAGTTCTTC
TRBD1	TRBV6-6	.	TRBJ1-2	CATGGQESNYGYTF	TGTGCCACCGGGGGACAGGAGAGTAACTATGGCTACACCTTC
.	TRBV29-1	.	TRBJ1-1	CSVEVSRVRAAMNTEAFF	TGCAGCGTTGAAGTTTCTCGGGTGAGGGCAGCCATGAACACTGAAGCTTTCTTT
TRBD1	TRBV27	few	TRBJ1-6	CASSSRSQGWDNSPLHF	TGTGCCAGCAGTTCCAGATCACAGGGGTGGGATAATTCACCCCTCCACTTT
TRBD1	TRBV11-2	few	TRBJ1-1	CASSPRDSNTEAFF	TGTGCCAGCAGCCCCCGGGACAGTAACACTGAAGCTTTCTTT
.	TRBV6-6	.	TRBJ1-3	CASSSSLVLPGTIYF	TGTGCCAGCAGTTCCTCCCTTGTTCTTCCAGGCACCATATATTTT
.	TRBV7-6	.	TRBJ1-5	CASSLGAMGGSNQPQHF	TGTGCCAGCAGCTTAGGCGCGATGGGGGGGAGCAATCAGCCCCAGCATTTT
.	TRBV28	.	TRBJ1-5	CASSFRTGNQPQHF	TGTGCCAGCAGTTTTCGGACAGGCAATCAGCCCCAGCATTTT